This TCR beta chain comes out of a study of Graves' ophthalmopathy and Graves' hyperthyroidism. Regarding the study as a whole: The model predicted progression of ophthalmopathy with a sensitivity of roughly 71%, and its specificity was less than 85%. In blood, most expanded thyroid clonotypes above 0.001 frequency were also detected.

This clonotype was seen repeatedly, ten times or more. Its antigen is as yet unknown. Amplified material comprised TCR beta CDR3 regions derived from RNA transcripts. Investigators did first-round RT-PCR with HTBI primers, then second-round multiplex PCR. TCRdb redid the calling of the multiplex PCR reads with MiXCR, one entry per CDR3 protein. The profile shows 360,000 or so distinct CDR3 sequences, approximately 20% of them singletons. Other autoimmune diseases, uncontrolled infections, pregnancy or lactation excluded patients from enrollment. Sequenced material: peripheral blood. The receptor comes from a woman in her late teens or twenties with Graves' ophthalmopathy.

The CDR3 nucleotides are TGTGCCAGCAGTTATCCCGGGGCGAACACTGAAGCTTTCTTT. Translation: CASSYPGANTEAFF. The chain links TRBV6-5 to TRBJ1-1; tentatively, D is TRBD1 (5 bases). The ends were cut back, 3 bases at V and 1 base at J, with 9 bases in the middle. The germline CDR1 and CDR2 sequences are MNHEY and SVGAGI. The CDR3 sequence is 14 residues long.